This T cell receptor (beta chain) is drawn from a study of post-analysis software for immune sequencing data. In the study overall: Several disease courses (relapsing-remitting, secondary progressive and progressive-relapsing) of multiple sclerosis were included. Study results and limitations: Samples from one preparation batch, clustered by F measure, grouped strongly together. A significant reduction in normalized Chao1 diversity was observed in multiple sclerosis patients versus controls. TRBV segments more frequent in patients than in controls numbered roughly 5 and included TRBV5-6, TRBV5-1 and TRBV20-1.

TCR beta cDNA libraries had unique molecular identifiers. Roughly 0.5 million cDNA molecules were obtained from about 0.98 to 11 million T cells. One entry per CDR3 protein, called by TCRdb with MiXCR from the PCR reads. This table holds 650,000 to 850,000 distinct CDR3 sequences, approximately 57% found once. The CDR3 is 17 amino acids. Germline CDR1 SGDLS, CDR2 YYNGEE. J was trimmed by 1 base and V by 0 bases; bases with no gene match: 3. A word on this clonotype: Antigen unknown.

Sequencing input: blood. The source of this sequence is a girl aged 5-17 years with multiple sclerosis. This rearrangement joins TRBV9 to TRBJ2-5; 13 nucleotides agree with TRBD2. CDR3 protein: CASSVGTSGGVQETQYF. The CDR3 DNA sequence: TGTGCCAGCAGCGTAGGGACTAGCGGGGGCGTCCAAGAGACCCAGTACTTC.